A selection of T cell receptor beta chains follows, all from one sample in a study of technical replicates of blood from a handful of donors. Sequenced by immunoSEQ multiplex PCR; TCRdb stores in-frame clones only, minus some. The data show 45,000 to 50,000 clones, 80% to 95% seen once. Sequenced: PBMCs. These TCRs come from a human donor in good health. Some clones in this sample may be carry-over from other donors' samples. Both conserved end residues are trimmed from each CDR3. The order of the fields is V gene, J gene, CDR3 protein.

>TRBV5-5|TRBJ2-7
ASSLGQGAWEQY
>TRBV7-6|TRBJ1-6
ASSLYRNYNSPLH
>TRBV11-2|TRBJ1-3
ASRIGTAPTRSGNTIY
>TRBV6-1|TRBJ2-7
ASSKEVAYEQY
>TRBV7-9|TRBJ2-3
ASSGGGLLTDTQY
>TRBV5-1|TRBJ1-3
ASSLSGQTGNTIY
>TRBV4-2|TRBJ2-3
ASSEGTSGGPSTDTQY
>TRBV19|TRBJ2-3
ASSDREGTDTQY
>TRBV4-1|TRBJ2-5
ASSQVGGLGETQY
>TRBV6-1|TRBJ1-1
ASSGQGIVTEAF
>TRBV6-5|TRBJ2-7
ASSSDDSTTYEQY
>TRBV2|TRBJ1-4
ASSGQGLTNEKLF
>TRBV13|TRBJ1-2
ASSPRPGEGYGYT
>TRBV5-1|TRBJ1-4
ASSRTVATNEKLF
>TRBV2|TRBJ2-5
ASSRAGRETQY
>TRBV18|TRBJ1-1
ASSPEQGATEAF
>TRBV19|TRBJ2-5
ASSIAGQLQETQY
>TRBV9|TRBJ1-3
ASSSPTQGLAGNTIY
>TRBV27|TRBJ2-3
ASSSPWTSGSLYTQY
>TRBV2|TRBJ1-1
ASSEREGHEAF
>TRBV25-1|TRBJ1-2
ASSRGYGYT
>TRBV27|TRBJ2-7
ASSFEGALVYEQY
>TRBV7-2|TRBJ1-1
ASSLRTGGSSEAF